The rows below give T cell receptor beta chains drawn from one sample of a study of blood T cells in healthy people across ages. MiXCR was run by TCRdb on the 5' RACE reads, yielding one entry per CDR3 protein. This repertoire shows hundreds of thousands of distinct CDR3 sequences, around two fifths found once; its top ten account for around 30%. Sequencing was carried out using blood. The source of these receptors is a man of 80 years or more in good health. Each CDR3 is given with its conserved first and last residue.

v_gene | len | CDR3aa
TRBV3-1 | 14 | CASSQDRSSGEQFF
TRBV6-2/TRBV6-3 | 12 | CASRRLLNEQFF
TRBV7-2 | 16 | CASSPPGHSLGGGYTF
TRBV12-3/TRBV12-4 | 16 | CASSPQSGTSTDTQYF
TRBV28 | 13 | CASSTGTSRGYTF
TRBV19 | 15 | CASSVSGGDYNEQFF
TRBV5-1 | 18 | CASSRGTSGRAGADTQYF
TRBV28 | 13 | CASSYPERETQYF
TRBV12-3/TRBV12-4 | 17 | CASSFEASGVSYNEQFF
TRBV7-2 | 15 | CASSSAGLAEETQYF
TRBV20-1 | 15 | CSAKPRDRGGHEQYF
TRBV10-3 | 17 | CATRGSRGGSSYNEQFF
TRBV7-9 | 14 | CASSSTGGPEKLFF
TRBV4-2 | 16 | CASSQAVAGGPYEQFF
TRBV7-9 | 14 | CATEDRLMNTEAFF
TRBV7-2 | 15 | CASSLSGQGFDEQYF
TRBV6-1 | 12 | CASSEHQSGYTF
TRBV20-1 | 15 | CSARDRGRNTDTQYF
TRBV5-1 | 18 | CASSRFLSGPSSYNEQFF
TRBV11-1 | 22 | CARRRSSFKPSSGVTPQETQYF
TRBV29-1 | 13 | CSVGDRNLYGYTF
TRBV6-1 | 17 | CASSELCRGRGRAEAFF
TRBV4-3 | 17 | CASSQDLISGRGNEQYF
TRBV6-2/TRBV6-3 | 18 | CASSLTGKLAGGYNEQFF
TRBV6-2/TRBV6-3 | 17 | CASSYSRNPGGSDEQFF
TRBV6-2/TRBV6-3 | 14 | CASSSRAVISEQYF
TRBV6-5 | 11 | CASSRGTEAFF
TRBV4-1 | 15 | CASSSGQGPVDGYTF
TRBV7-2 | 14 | CASSSPQANTEAFF
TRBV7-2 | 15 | CASSLVGQGLSGYTF
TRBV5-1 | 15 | CASSLAEFSTDTQYF
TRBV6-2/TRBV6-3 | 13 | CASSDEYQETQYF
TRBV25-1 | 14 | CASSEGDTYEKLFF
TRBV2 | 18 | CASNPRVGTKSGANVLTF
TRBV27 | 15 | CASSFNRGFNSPLHF
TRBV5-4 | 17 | CASSLGSRLSTYNEQFF
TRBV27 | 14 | CATRPRGRTDTQYF
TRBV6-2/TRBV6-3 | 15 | CASSPGGPLYNEQFF
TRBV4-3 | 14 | CASSRGRLPLEQYF
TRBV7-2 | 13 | CASSRLLYYGYTF
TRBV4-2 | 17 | CASSRRGRESTRNEQFF
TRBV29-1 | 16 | CSVVAGPQELYNEQFF
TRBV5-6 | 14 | CASSLPTSGGTQYF
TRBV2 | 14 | CASKAGGPLETQYF
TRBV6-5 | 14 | CASSPLQGKETQYF
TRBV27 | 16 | CASSFSFALAVYEQYF
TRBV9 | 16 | CASSAGQKGGANVLTF
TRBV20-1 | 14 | CSALRQGNTGELFF
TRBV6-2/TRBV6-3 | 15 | CASSASGTIYNEQFF
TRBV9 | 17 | CASSDRDSASGANVLTF
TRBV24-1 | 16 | CATSDAGQGIYNEQFF
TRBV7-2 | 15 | CASSRQPSVQETQYF
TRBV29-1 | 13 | CSVGGASTDTQYF
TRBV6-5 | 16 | CASSYGNIGGNSPLHF
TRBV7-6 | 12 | CASSLVSGKLFF
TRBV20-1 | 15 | CSAKLEFAPSTEPFF
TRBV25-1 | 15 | CASSVAGGGWETQYF
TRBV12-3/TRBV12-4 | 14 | CASSPQGNGQPQHF